The 20 T cell receptor beta chains in this list originate from one sample, sequenced in a study of T cell repertoires in cytomegalovirus infection. TCRdb analysed the reads with MiXCR anew, one entry per CDR3 protein. Of 200,000 to 250,000 distinct CDR3 sequences listed, approximately 7% were seen once; the top ten hold roughly 6%. The material sequenced was PBMCs. Receptor source: a human donor in good health (CMV status not recorded). Some clones in this sample may be carry-over from other donors' samples.

This clonotype has just a few counts. The chain links TRBV5-5 to TRBJ1-1; the D is unclear. In germline, CDR1 is SGHKS, CDR2 YYEKEE (reference sequence). V lost 4 bases and J lost 4, with 23 bases in between. This CDR3 is built from 17 residues. CDR3 protein: CASSQDHPLVSSTEAFF. CDR3 in DNA: TGTGCCAGCAGCCAAGATCACCCCCTCGTATCGAGCACTGAAGCTTTCTTT.

This clonotype has ten or more counts. The genes are TRBV28 and TRBJ2-7, with D maybe TRBD2 (6 bases). The CDR3 contains 15 residues. Germline V gene sequence: CDR1 MDHEN, CDR2 SYDVKM. The germline V and J ends were trimmed by 3 bases and 1 base, with 13 bases remaining between them. The CDR3 nucleotides read TGTGCCAGCAGTTTTTTGGCGGGGAGGTCCTACGAGCAGTACTTC. It translates to CASSFLAGRSYEQYF.

Ten or more counts support this clonotype. The rearrangement uses TRBV20-1 and TRBJ1-2; D might be TRBD1 (6 bases). From germline, CDR1 is DFQATT and CDR2 SNEGSKA (reference sequence). This CDR3 spans 12 amino acids. Trimming pared 4 bases from V and 6 bases from J, leaving 12 bases between. CDR3 sequence reads: CSATQTGHGYTF. The CDR3 bases are TGCAGTGCTACCCAGACAGGCCATGGCTACACCTTC.

The chain employs TRBV6-5 and TRBJ1-1; D is uncertain. Germline V gene data show CDR1 as MNHEY and CDR2 as SVGAGI. V lost 6 bases and J lost 7, with 15 bases in between. There are 13 residues in the CDR3. For the CDR3, the DNA is TGTGCCAGCAGCCCCAAGCCGGGAAGTGAAGCTTTCTTT. It yields the protein CASSPKPGSEAFF.

The CDR3 DNA follows: TGTGCCAGCAGCCAAGACGCTAGCCGTACAGATACGCAGTATTTT. Residues: CASSQDASRTDTQYF. This rearrangement joins TRBV4-2 to TRBJ2-3, with D possibly matching TRBD2 (5 bases). The CDR3 runs to 15 residues. Germline loops: CDR1 LGHNA, CDR2 YNFKEQ. The V end lost 0 bases, the J end lost 3 bases, and 10 bases lay between the germline ends.

Many counts were recorded for this clonotype. This chain uses TRBV12-5 with TRBJ2-3; D is unresolved. Trimming removed 7 bases at V and 2 bases at J, with 7 bases between. From germline, CDR1 is LGHNT and CDR2 FRNRAP. This CDR3 comprises 12 residues. DNA of the CDR3: TGTGCTAGTGCCGCAAACACAGATACGCAGTATTTT. It translates to CASAANTDTQYF.

This clonotype has at least ten counts. The chain carries TRBV7-2 and TRBJ2-5; 9 nucleotides line up with TRBD1. Germline assignment: CDR1 SGHTA and CDR2 FQGNSA. The junction had 4 bases not matched to a gene; V was cut back by 5 bases and J by 3 bases. The CDR3 loop spans 14 amino acids. The CDR3 sequence is CASSLDRGEETQYF. Here the CDR3 DNA reads TGTGCCAGCAGCCTTGACAGGGGGGAAGAGACCCAGTACTTC.

Details on this clonotype: At one end, the junction sequence differs from germline, possibly due to a read error. This chain joins TRBV4-1 and TRBJ1-2; 8 nucleotides line up with TRBD1. Germline assignment: CDR1 MGHRA and CDR2 YSYEKL. The length of the CDR3 is 14 residues. CDR3 coding DNA: TGTGCCAGCAGCCAAGAGACAGGGGCCCAAGGCTACACCTTC. Residues: CASSQETGAQGYTF.

This clonotype has ten or more counts. The CDR3 loop is CASSDRYYTEAFF. In DNA form, the CDR3 reads TGTGCCAGCAGTGATCGGTATTACACTGAAGCTTTCTTT. The chain joins TRBV6-2 or TRBV6-3 to TRBJ1-1; D uncertain. Germline V lookup: CDR1 MNHEY, CDR2 SVGEGT. Trimming pared 5 bases from V and 3 bases from J, leaving 10 bases between. The CDR3 loop spans 13 amino acids.

This clonotype has at least ten counts. This sequence joins TRBV20-1 and TRBJ1-2; possible D gene TRBD1, 5 bases. There are 14 residues in the CDR3. Germline CDR1 DFQATT, CDR2 SNEGSKA (reference sequence). The V end was cut by 0 bases, the J end by 8 bases, with 16 bases between. The CDR3: CSARDRAGPRGYTF. The CDR3 DNA sequence: TGCAGTGCTAGAGATCGGGCAGGGCCGAGGGGCTACACCTTC.

The chain uses TRBV28 and TRBJ2-5; 7 positions match TRBD1. J was trimmed by 8 bases and V by 2 bases; bases with no gene match: 11. This CDR3 contains 15 residues. Germline CDR1 is MDHEN and CDR2 is SYDVKM. CDR3 sequence: CASSLDNLRDRTQYF. The DNA of the CDR3 is TGTGCCAGCAGTTTAGATAACTTAAGGGACAGAACCCAGTACTTC.

This clonotype was counted many times. The chain combines TRBV7-9 with TRBJ2-7; TRBD1 agrees at 9 bases. This CDR3 contains 15 residues. Germline CDR1 SEHNR, CDR2 FQNEAQ (reference sequence). J gave up 2 bases and V 1 base, and 3 bases lay outside the gene matches. The CDR3 sequence is CASSLEGTGTYEQYF. CDR3 sequence (DNA): TGTGCCAGCAGCTTAGAAGGGACAGGGACCTACGAGCAGTACTTC. Full variable domain (outside the CDR3, taken from reference TRBV7-9 and TRBJ2-7): DTGVSQNPRHKITKRGQNVTFRCDPISEHNRLYWYRQTLGQGPEFLTYFQNEAQLEKSRLLSDRFSAERPKGSFSTLEIQRTEQGDSAMYLCASSLEGTGTYEQYFGPGTRLTVT.

This clonotype was recorded many times. J is TRBJ1-3 and V is TRBV20-1; possible D gene TRBD1, 6 bases. The CDR3 has 13 amino acids. Germline assignment: CDR1 DFQATT and CDR2 SNEGSKA (reference sequence). Trimming shortened V by 0 bases and J by 8 bases, and 11 bases separated the two germline ends. As DNA, the CDR3 is TGCAGTGCTAGAGATTCCAGGGGTTACACCATATATTTT. Translating gives CSARDSRGYTIYF.

This clonotype was observed many times. This sequence joins TRBV7-2 and TRBJ1-1; D gene unclear. The germline V gene has CDR1 SGHTA and CDR2 FQGNSA. The CDR3 extends over 14 amino acids. The V end was cut by 5 bases, the J end by 1 base, with 11 bases between. The CDR3 spells CASSLTTRNTEAFF. Written as DNA, the CDR3 is TGTGCCAGCAGCCTAACAACCCGGAACACTGAAGCTTTCTTT.

At least ten counts were recorded for this clonotype. The genes are TRBV6-2 or TRBV6-3 and TRBJ2-1; D gene uncertain. The length of the CDR3 is 17 residues. The germline CDR1 and CDR2 sequences are MNHEY and SVGEGT. The V gene lost 6 bases and the J gene lost 4 bases, with 22 bases spanning the gap. The CDR3 reads CASREDGTQEPYNEQFF. The CDR3 bases are TGTGCCAGCAGGGAAGACGGAACCCAAGAGCCTTACAATGAGCAGTTCTTC.

The table lists this clonotype with many counts. The V call is TRBV4-3, the J call TRBJ2-5; D is unresolved. Trimming removed 0 bases at V and 1 base at J, with 3 bases between. This CDR3 contains 13 residues. Germline V gives CDR1 LGHNA, CDR2 YSLEER. As DNA, the CDR3 is TGCGCCAGCAGCCAAGATCGCCAAGAGACCCAGTACTTC. This sequence encodes CASSQDRQETQYF.

This clonotype has a count of ten or more. V usage is TRBV9 and J usage is TRBJ2-5, with 12 bases matching TRBD2. The CDR3 has 16 amino acids. Trimming removed 3 bases from V and 0 bases from J; junction bases left unmatched: 3. The germline CDR1 and CDR2 sequences are SGDLS and YYNGEE. In DNA, the CDR3 is TGTGCCAGCAGCGAACGGACTAGCGGGGACCAAGAGACCCAGTACTTC. Its translation is CASSERTSGDQETQYF.

This clonotype was recorded many times. This chain uses TRBV5-1 with TRBJ1-1; D gene uncertain. This CDR3 region has 14 residues. The germline gives CDR1 SGHRS, CDR2 YFSETQ. The ends were cut back, 3 bases at V and 5 bases at J, with 14 bases in the middle. In nucleotides, the CDR3 is TGCGCCAGCAGCTCGGGGTCGGGAGAGACTGAAGCTTTCTTT. Protein: CASSSGSGETEAFF.

This clonotype was counted only a few times. This CDR3 reads CSASTTVTYEQYF. Written as DNA, the CDR3 is TGCAGTGCTAGCACTACCGTAACCTACGAGCAGTACTTC. The chain combines TRBV20-1 with TRBJ2-7; D unresolved. Germline assignment: CDR1 DFQATT and CDR2 SNEGSKA (reference sequence). The V and J ends lost 3 bases and 2 bases respectively, with 11 bases between them. The CDR3 is 13 residues long.

This clonotype came up many times. The V call is TRBV20-1, the J call TRBJ1-5; D may be TRBD1 (6 bases). The CDR3 is made up of 16 amino acids. V was trimmed by 0 bases and J by 1 base, leaving 13 bases between them. CDR1 is DFQATT, CDR2 SNEGSKA, per germline (reference sequence). The CDR3 region has the DNA TGCAGTGCTAGAGATCTAAGGGGGGGAAGCAATCAGCCCCAGCATTTT. Translating it yields CSARDLRGGSNQPQHF.